The rows below give T cell receptor beta chains drawn from one sample of a study of cytomegalovirus exposure and HLA in healthy donors. Profiling relied on immunoSEQ multiplex PCR, and the TCRdb table lists in-frame clones only, not all of them. In the table there are 73,000 or so clones, roughly 79% of which are singletons. The sequencing input was PBMCs. The receptor set was obtained from a man aged 50 or older in good health and CMV-seronegative. Both conserved end residues are part of each CDR3. D genes are given only for firm matches. A clone size is listed for some rows: how often the clone was seen (once, few, many), or a class if it is expanded.

j_call | clone_size | d_call | v_call | cdr3_nt | cdr3_aa
TRBJ1-4 | . | . | TRBV29-1 | TGCAGCGTTAGCGGCCAGTCGGGTGAAAAACTGTTTTTT | CSVSGQSGEKLFF
TRBJ2-2 | . | . | TRBV29-1 | TGCAGCGTTACAGGGTTAGCCGGGGAGCTGTTTTTT | CSVTGLAGELFF
TRBJ2-6 | . | . | TRBV5-5 | TGTGCCAGCAGCACGGGAAAGGCCAACGTCCTGACTTTC | CASSTGKANVLTF
TRBJ2-1 | . | TRBD2 | TRBV19 | TGTGCCAGTAGTATTTTGAGCGGGACGGGTGGGAATGAGCAGTTCTTC | CASSILSGTGGNEQFF
TRBJ1-1 | . | . | TRBV4-1 | TGTGCCAGCAGCCAAGATCCCGGACAGTTGAACACTGAAGCTTTCTTT | CASSQDPGQLNTEAFF
TRBJ2-3 | . | . | TRBV6-5 | TGTGCCAGCAGTTGGACAGATGGACTGAGCACAGATACGCAGTATTTT | CASSWTDGLSTDTQYF
TRBJ2-3 | . | . | TRBV6-6 | TGTGCCAGCAGTTACTCGGAGTTTCCAGATACGCAGTATTTT | CASSYSEFPDTQYF
TRBJ2-7 | once | . | TRBV7-9 | TGTGCCAGCAGCTTAACAGGGCCCTACGAGCAGTACTTC | CASSLTGPYEQYF
TRBJ2-1 | . | . | TRBV11-2 | TGTGCCAGCAGCTTGACGGGGGCCTACAATGAGCAGTTCTTC | CASSLTGAYNEQFF
TRBJ2-5 | . | . | TRBV28 | TGTGCCAGCGGGAGGACCCAGTACTTC | CASGRTQYF
TRBJ1-4 | . | . | TRBV11-2 | TGTGCCAGCAGCTCCCTCAGGGGAAAGTATGAAAAACTGTTTTTT | CASSSLRGKYEKLFF
TRBJ1-1 | . | TRBD1 | TRBV5-1 | TGCGCCAGCAGCCCGGGACAGGGGAAAACTGAAGCTTTCTTT | CASSPGQGKTEAFF
TRBJ1-2 | . | TRBD1 | TRBV15 | TGTGCCACCAGCAGAGCCGAGACAGGGGACGGTGGCTACACCTTC | CATSRAETGDGGYTF
TRBJ2-2 | . | . | TRBV5-1 | TGCGCCAGCAGCTTGGTAAGCGGTACGAACACCGGGGAGCTGTTTTTT | CASSLVSGTNTGELFF
TRBJ2-1 | . | TRBD2 | TRBV7-9 | TGTGCCAGCAGCTTGGCTAGCGGGTACAATGAGCAGTTCTTC | CASSLASGYNEQFF
TRBJ1-1 | . | TRBD1 | TRBV2 | TGTGCCAGCAGCCGAAGACAGGGCCAGAACACTGAAGCTTTCTTT | CASSRRQGQNTEAFF
TRBJ1-5 | . | . | TRBV2 | TGTGCCAGCAGGACGGACAATAGACCTCATCAGCCCCAGCATTTT | CASRTDNRPHQPQHF
TRBJ1-5 | . | . | TRBV7-9 | TGTGCCAGCAGCCCCCTACTTGGGGGGGAGGGCCAGCCCCAGCATTTT | CASSPLLGGEGQPQHF
TRBJ1-1 | . | . | TRBV6-6 | TGTGCCAGCAGTTACTCTGGGTTAACGGGCACTGAAGCTTTCTTT | CASSYSGLTGTEAFF
TRBJ1-1 | . | . | TRBV7-2 | TGTGCCAGCAGCTTTACAGGGCTGAACACTGAAGCTTTCTTT | CASSFTGLNTEAFF